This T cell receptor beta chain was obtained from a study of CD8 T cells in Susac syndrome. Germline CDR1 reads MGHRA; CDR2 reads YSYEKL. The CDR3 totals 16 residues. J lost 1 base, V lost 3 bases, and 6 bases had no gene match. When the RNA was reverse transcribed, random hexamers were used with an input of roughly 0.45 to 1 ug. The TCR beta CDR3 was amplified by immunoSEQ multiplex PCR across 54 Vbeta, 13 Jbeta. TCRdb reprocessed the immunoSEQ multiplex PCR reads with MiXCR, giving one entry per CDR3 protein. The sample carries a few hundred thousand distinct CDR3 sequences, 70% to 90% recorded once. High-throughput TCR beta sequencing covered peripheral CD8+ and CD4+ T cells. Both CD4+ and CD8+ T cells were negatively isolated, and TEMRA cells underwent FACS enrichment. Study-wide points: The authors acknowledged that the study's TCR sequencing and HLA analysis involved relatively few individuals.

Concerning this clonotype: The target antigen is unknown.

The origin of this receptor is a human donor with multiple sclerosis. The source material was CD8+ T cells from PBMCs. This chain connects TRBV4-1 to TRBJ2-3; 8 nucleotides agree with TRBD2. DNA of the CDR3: TGCGCCAGCAGCCAGGCCGGGACTAGGCGCACAGATACGCAGTATTTT. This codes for CASSQAGTRRTDTQYF.